This T cell receptor (beta chain) emerged from a study of T cell responses to AZD1222 COVID-19 vaccine (dated by TCRdb to the early 2020s). Regarding the research as a whole: AZD1222 recipients given second doses at about 4 weeks or at about 12 weeks were pooled, since spike-specific TCR depth and breadth were not found to differ between the two schedules. Trial participants were enrolled by age into 18-55, 56-69 and 70-plus year subgroups, with 148, 28 and 57 TCR-sequenced participants respectively. A total of around 240 trial participants underwent TCR sequencing, of whom about 200 had received two doses of AZD1222 and about 25 had received two doses of the MenACWY control vaccine.

The sample's time point label is to be understood as: baseline before first vaccination. Vaccinee samples came from UK trials COV001 and COV002, including a single-blind randomized controlled phase 2/3 trial of AZD1222 (ChAdOx1 nCoV-19) in healthy adults. For TCRbeta chain sequencing, PBMC samples were collected from trial participants at day 0 and at day 28 after the second dose. Broader findings and caveats from the paper: The 56-69-year group was small, and its depth increase did not reach significance, likely because of low power. Participants were mostly white British and included more females than males, and it was suggested by the authors that clonal diversity may have been underestimated. Conclusions about previously exposed vaccinees were limited because only 5 or 6 AZD1222 recipients were SARS-CoV-2 seropositive at baseline. A significant rise in spike-specific TCR breadth and depth was observed after two AZD1222 doses relative to day 0 and relative to MenACWY recipients. No day 14 peak-response samples were available, so repertoires were characterized only after the peak T cell response. Reportedly, close to half of the unique spike-specific TCRs recognized epitopes lying outside the regions that are mutated in the B.1.351 and B.1.1.7 variants. The vaccine-associated CD4 TCRs covered the entire spike protein, and the dominant responses fell in regions 160-218 and 743-854.

The CDR3 regions of human TCRbeta chains were analyzed by immunosequencing. The authors processed their data as follows. TCRs in the repertoires were matched against a reference library of SARS-CoV-2-specific TCRs that had been generated with the MIRA antigen-specificity platform. Breadth was defined as the fraction of unique TCRs that were SARS-CoV-2-associated, and depth was defined as the fraction of total T cells that were SARS-CoV-2-associated. Using the MIRA data, each spike-specific TCR was mapped to the spike region that the TCR reacts to and placed in a CD4 or CD8 class. Log10-transformed breadth and depth values were compared by one-way ANOVA with Sidak's multiple comparisons tests. TCRdb took over this immuneACCESS table, retaining in-frame rearrangements with V and J assigned. Such tables are incomplete; in checked studies, under half of the missing clones stem from an unresolved V gene, and the remainder is unexplained. V and J calls and clone size are given by that table; D and trimming were obtained from the DNA. In all, the sample holds 120,000 to 150,000 clones, and 90% to 95% of those were seen once. The biggest ten clones account for under 5.5% of the sample.

This clone was counted only a few times. Its antigen has not been determined. Nothing much larger sits one base from this clone, and base qualities are not available. Sequences were derived from peripheral blood, sampled on day 0 of AZD1222 vaccination. The source is an adult in good health.

CDR3 loop: CAISDPRTGSYEQYF. The DNA is as follows: TGTGCCATCAGTGACCCCAGGACAGGTTCCTACGAGCAGTACTTC. The rearranged chain carries TRBV10-3 and TRBJ2-7; 7 bases in the middle match TRBD1. From its cysteine to its phenylalanine, the CDR3 spans 15 amino acids. The kept DNA is CDR3 alone, 45 bases in frame from the first base. V has 3 bases trimmed and J has 1 base trimmed; junction bases matching no gene number 6. CDR1 and CDR2, per the germline V gene, are ENHRY and SYGVKD.